Listed here is a single T cell receptor (beta chain). Its antigen remains unknown. CDR3 length: 17 residues. The V gene's germline CDR1 is LGHNA and CDR2 YSLEER. The V and J ends lost 3 bases and 1 base respectively, with 17 bases between them. These data belong to a study of T cells after yellow fever vaccination. Study outcomes and limitations: The secondary response peaked faster, at day 5 versus 15, but was weaker. Detected again after the booster were most primary-vaccination clones, at about 96% CD4 and 70% to 90% CD8.

UMIs were added to TCR cDNA along with a universal primer site when it was made by 5'RACE template switching. MiXCR was run by TCRdb on the 5' RACE reads, yielding one entry per CDR3 protein. The top ten clones hold over 40% of a sample with some 99,000 distinct CDR3 sequences, under 6.5% of them seen once. The rearrangement links TRBV4-3 to TRBJ2-3, with D possibly being TRBD2 (6 bases). This sequence was found in a man aged 18 to 30 who received the YFV17D yellow fever vaccine. Sequencing used CD8+ T cells sorted from PBMCs, obtained 10 days after the yellow fever booster vaccination. CDR3 DNA sequence: TGCGCCAGCAGCCAGCAAGACTGGGGGGTTCGCACAGATACGCAGTATTTT. Residues: CASSQQDWGVRTDTQYF.